The 10 T cell receptor beta chains in this list originate from one sample, sequenced in a study of T cell clones after liver transplantation. Generated by immunoSEQ multiplex PCR, the TCRdb table keeps only in-frame clones and is missing some. The data contain about 120,000 clones, roughly nine tenths of them singletons. Material: CD4+ T cells from blood, obtained 12 months after liver transplant. The origin of the receptors is a human patient who received a liver transplant. Certain T cells may be donor cells from the graft.

V and J are TRBV18 and TRBJ1-1; D not certain. The ends were cut back, 2 bases at V and 4 bases at J, with 17 bases in the middle. The V gene's germline CDR1 is KGHSH and CDR2 LQKENI. The CDR3 contains 16 residues. CDR3 in amino acids: CASSPTIGLGRTEAFF. The CDR3, as DNA: TGTGCCAGCTCACCAACCATCGGCCTGGGCCGCACTGAAGCTTTCTTT.

Only one count was recorded for this clone. The chain links TRBV5-1 to TRBJ2-2; D gene uncertain. The germline V gene has CDR1 SGHRS and CDR2 YFSETQ. V was clipped by 0 bases and J by 1 base, with 4 bases between them. This CDR3 region has 14 residues. The CDR3 coding sequence is TGCGCCAGCAGCTTGGTTCTGAACACCGGGGAGCTGTTTTTT. Protein sequence: CASSLVLNTGELFF.

The rearrangement uses TRBV7-6 and TRBJ2-5, with TRBD1 identical over 7 bases. CDR3 length: 17 amino acids. The germline V gene has CDR1 SGHVS and CDR2 FNYEAQ. Trimming at V came to 0 bases and at J to 4 bases, leaving 11 bases not matched to a gene. CDR3 DNA: TGTGCCAGCAGCTTAGCCCCCCGGGACAGCCCCCGAGAGACCCAGTACTTC. This codes for CASSLAPRDSPRETQYF.

This clone has a single count. The chain is built from TRBV30 and TRBJ2-5; 7 bases are a match to TRBD1. The CDR3 consists of 14 residues. Germline V CDR1 and CDR2: GTSNPN, SVGIG (reference sequence). V dropped 8 bases and J dropped 2; count of bases not matched to a gene: 11. This CDR3 is CAHKGGNGQETQYF. CDR3 DNA: TGTGCCCACAAAGGGGGCAACGGGCAAGAGACCCAGTACTTC.

The chain uses TRBV28 and TRBJ2-7; D might be TRBD1 (6 bases). The ends were cut back, 4 bases at V and 3 bases at J, with 10 bases in the middle. The CDR3 consists of 13 residues. Per germline, CDR1 MDHEN and CDR2 SYDVKM. CDR3 amino acids: CASSYRDNYEQYF. As DNA, the CDR3 is TGTGCCAGCAGTTATCGGGACAACTACGAGCAGTACTTC.

The CDR3 nucleotides are TGCGCCAGCAGCTCTTCCCTCCTAGGGAGCTCCTACAATGAGCAGTTCTTC. This encodes CASSSSLLGSSYNEQFF. The chain links TRBV5-1 to TRBJ2-1; D might be TRBD2 (5 bases). Germline V CDR1 and CDR2: SGHRS, YFSETQ. This CDR3 contains 17 residues. The ends were cut back, 3 bases at V and 0 bases at J, with 16 bases in the middle.

This chain uses TRBV4-1 with TRBJ2-5, with 8 bases fitting TRBD1. Looked up from germline, CDR1 is MGHRA and CDR2 is YSYEKL. V was pared by 6 bases and J by 7 bases, with 10 bases of the junction left unmatched. The CDR3 runs 14 residues. Written as DNA, the CDR3 is TGCGCCAGCAGGCGGACAGGGACTCAGGGGACCCAGTACTTC. Its translation is CASRRTGTQGTQYF.

The sample holds one count of this clone. The chain uses TRBV2 and TRBJ1-2; D unclear. CDR1 is SNHLY and CDR2 is FYNNEI in the germline V gene. Trimming stripped 11 bases from V and 6 bases from J, with 25 bases between. The CDR3 consists of 15 residues. The CDR3 region is CASFLRADTRDGYTF. In nucleotides, the CDR3 is TGTGCCTCTTTTCTCCGGGCAGACACAAGAGATGGCTACACCTTC.

The genes are TRBV6-6 and TRBJ2-1; 12 bases align to TRBD1. This CDR3 is built from 14 residues. Germline CDR1 and CDR2: MNHNY and SVGAGI (reference sequence). V lost 6 bases, J lost 9 bases, and 6 bases stayed unmatched. The CDR3 DNA is TGTGCCAGCAGGAGGGACAGGGGGCGCGGTGAGCAGTTCTTC. This translates into CASRRDRGRGEQFF.

The rearrangement links TRBV29-1 to TRBJ2-1; 10 positions match TRBD2. V shed 8 bases and J 7 bases; nucleotides not matched to a gene: 14. In germline, CDR1 is SQVTM, CDR2 ANQGSEA. The CDR3 length is 15 residues. Here the CDR3 DNA reads TGCAGCACCGGGGGAGCGGGAGGGACGGGGAATGAGCAGTTCTTC. Translating gives CSTGGAGGTGNEQFF.